This T cell receptor beta chain appears in the sequencing data of a study of post-analysis software for immune sequencing data. Across the study: Courses of disease covered relapsing-remitting, secondary progressive and progressive-relapsing multiple sclerosis. Study outcomes and limitations: The study found TRBV5-6, TRBV5-1 and TRBV20-1 among about 5 TRBV segments more frequent in patients than controls.

This clonotype was observed once. Its antigen is currently unknown. Trimming pared 4 bases from V and 4 bases from J, leaving 10 bases between. The CDR3 sequence is 13 residues long. CDR1 is LGHDT and CDR2 is YNNKEL in the germline V gene (reference sequence). Carried by the TCR beta cDNA libraries were unique molecular identifiers. With roughly 0.95 to 11 million T cells as the source, some 510,000 cDNA molecules resulted. TCRdb reprocessed the PCR reads with MiXCR, giving one entry per CDR3 protein. The data hold about 170,000 distinct CDR3 sequences, with around 30% observed a single time. This chain links TRBV3-1 with TRBJ1-1; D is unresolved. This clonotype was sampled from a girl aged 5-17 years with multiple sclerosis. Material: blood. CDR3 sequence: CASSPTRGTEAFF. CDR3 in DNA: TGTGCCAGCAGCCCGACCCGGGGCACTGAAGCTTTCTTT. Full variable domain (outside the CDR3, taken from reference TRBV3-1 and TRBJ1-1): DTAVSQTPKYLVTQMGNDKSIKCEQNLGHDTMYWYKQDSKKFLKIMFSYNNKELIINETVPNRFSPKSPDKAHLNLHINSLELGDSAVYFCASSPTRGTEAFFGQGTRLTVV.